The next 24 T cell receptor beta chains were all read from a single sample in a study of CD8 T cells in ankylosing spondylitis. TCRdb analysed the 5' RACE reads with MiXCR anew, one entry per CDR3 protein. Of 230,000 or so distinct CDR3 sequences in the sample, 24% were seen once. Specimen: blood, either unsorted or a sorted T cell fraction (not recorded which). These receptors were obtained from a male donor with ankylosing spondylitis or in good health (not recorded which).

This clonotype was seen many times. V is TRBV20-1 and J is TRBJ1-5; D ambiguous. The CDR3 is 13 amino acids. Germline values: CDR1 DFQATT, CDR2 SNEGSKA (reference sequence). V was pared by 1 base and J by 1 base, with 5 bases between. Here the CDR3 reads CSARVPSNQPQHF. The CDR3 nucleotides read TGCAGTGCTAGAGTACCCAGCAATCAGCCCCAGCATTTT.

V gene TRBV20-1 combines with J gene TRBJ2-2; 11 bases map to TRBD2. The CDR3 length is 14 residues. V lost 5 bases, J lost 6 bases, and 5 bases stayed unmatched. Germline V gene sequence: CDR1 DFQATT, CDR2 SNEGSKA (reference sequence). The CDR3 DNA is TGCAGTGCTGAGACTAGCGGGGCTCCCGGGGAGCTGTTTTTT. Translation gives CSAETSGAPGELFF.

The sample holds a few counts of this clonotype. V is TRBV20-1 and J is TRBJ2-7; no firm D call. The CDR3 spans 16 residues. Trimming left V 3 bases short and J 3 bases short, with 21 bases between. Germline lookup yields CDR1 DFQATT and CDR2 SNEGSKA (reference sequence). As DNA, the CDR3 is TGCAGTGCTAGGACGATCCACCGACACGCCGACTACGAGCAGTACTTC. Translated: CSARTIHRHADYEQYF.

This clonotype turned up a few times. The CDR3 is CSAYLQGYSTDTQYF. The DNA of the CDR3 is TGCAGTGCTTACTTACAGGGCTACAGCACAGATACGCAGTATTTT. The chain carries TRBV20-1 and TRBJ2-3, with a tentative D call TRBD1 (6 bases). V lost 5 bases, J lost 0 bases, and 15 bases lay in between. In germline, CDR1 is DFQATT, CDR2 SNEGSKA (reference sequence). CDR3 size: 15 residues.

This chain joins TRBV20-1 and TRBJ1-1; 7 bases map to TRBD1. Germline V lookup: CDR1 DFQATT, CDR2 SNEGSKA (reference sequence). The CDR3 has 15 amino acids. Germline trimming cut 6 bases from V and 0 bases from J; bases unmatched to any gene: 10. In DNA, the CDR3 is TGCAGTGCCCAGGGGGAGGGAGGGGTGAACACTGAAGCTTTCTTT. This codes for CSAQGEGGVNTEAFF.

This clonotype was detected many times. This chain connects TRBV7-3 to TRBJ1-4; 7 nucleotides line up with TRBD1. Germline lookup yields CDR1 SGHTA and CDR2 FQGTGA. The junction had 8 bases not matched to a gene; V was cut back by 3 bases and J by 7 bases. The CDR3 runs 15 residues. The CDR3 region is CASSFDREMIEKLFF. As DNA, the CDR3 is TGTGCCAGCAGCTTCGACAGGGAAATGATTGAAAAACTGTTTTTT.

The chain couples TRBV5-1 to TRBJ2-1, with 8 bases matching TRBD1. V was pared by 4 bases and J by 8 bases, with 5 bases of the junction left unmatched. Germline loops: CDR1 SGHRS, CDR2 YFSETQ. The CDR3 loop spans 13 amino acids. CDR3 DNA: TGCGCCAGCAGCCGACAGGGGACGGATGAGCAGTTCTTC. Translating gives CASSRQGTDEQFF.

The V and J genes are TRBV20-1 and TRBJ1-5, with D perhaps TRBD1 (6 bases). Trimming took 5 bases from V and 4 from J, leaving 18 bases between them. The germline V gene has CDR1 DFQATT and CDR2 SNEGSKA (reference sequence). This CDR3 region has 15 residues. The CDR3 DNA reads as TGCAGTGCTGGAGCGGCTAGGACAGCGAATCAGCCCCAGCATTTT. It codes for CSAGAARTANQPQHF.

On this clonotype itself: At one end, the junction sequence differs from germline, possibly due to a read error. The chain joins TRBV20-1 to TRBJ2-1; 7 nucleotides agree with TRBD2. The CDR3 runs to 17 residues. The V gene's germline CDR1 is DFQATT and CDR2 SNEGSKA (reference sequence). CDR3 region: CCAREPPPNGGNNEQFF. In DNA form, the CDR3 reads TGCTGTGCTAGAGAACCTCCTCCGAACGGGGGGAACAATGAGCAGTTCTTC.

This clonotype was counted ten times or more. The rearrangement links TRBV7-2 to TRBJ1-2; maybe TRBD1 (5 bases). Germline loops: CDR1 SGHTA, CDR2 FQGNSA. This CDR3 region has 15 residues. V was clipped by 5 bases and J by 4 bases, with 17 bases between them. CDR3 in amino acids: CASSRSTGVGYGYTF. CDR3 bases: TGTGCCAGCAGCCGATCCACGGGGGTCGGCTATGGCTACACCTTC.

The chain couples TRBV6-1 to TRBJ2-4; 7 nucleotides match TRBD1. The CDR3 is 15 residues long. Germline CDR1 is MNHNS and CDR2 is SASEGT. J gave up 6 bases and V 6 bases, and 11 bases lay outside the gene matches. CDR3 DNA sequence: TGTGCCAGCAGCCGGGCAGGGGGTTTCATAAACATTCAGTACTTC. Translation gives CASSRAGGFINIQYF.

In this sample, this clonotype turned up many times. The chain recombines TRBV3-1 with TRBJ2-2; TRBD2 is a possible D gene (6 bases). V shed 1 base and J shed 4 bases, with 10 bases lying between them. Germline CDR1 LGHDT, CDR2 YNNKEL (reference sequence). The CDR3 extends over 15 amino acids. The CDR3 DNA sequence: TGTGCCAGCAGCCAAGGGACCGGGGGCACCGGGGAGCTGTTTTTT. The encoded protein is CASSQGTGGTGELFF.

This chain joins TRBV28 and TRBJ2-1, with a weak D call TRBD1 (5 bases). V was pared by 2 bases and J by 10 bases, with 9 bases between. Germline CDR1 and CDR2: MDHEN and SYDVKM. The CDR3 spans 12 residues. CDR3 bases: TGTGCCAGCAGTTTAAGGTGGACAGAGCAGTTCTTC. Encoded protein: CASSLRWTEQFF.

This clonotype was seen more than once but under ten times. This rearrangement joins TRBV7-2 to TRBJ2-5; no firm D call. Germline values: CDR1 SGHTA, CDR2 FQGNSA. The CDR3 is 13 amino acids. V was clipped by 1 base and J by 7 bases, with 10 bases between them. The CDR3 DNA follows: TGTGCCAGCAGCTTAGTTGGTTTATCGACCCAGTACTTC. It encodes CASSLVGLSTQYF.

This clonotype was seen ten or more times. The rearrangement uses TRBV6-5 and TRBJ2-7, with D possibly matching TRBD1 (7 bases). The germline V gene encodes CDR1 MNHEY and CDR2 SVGAGI. This CDR3 is 15 amino acids long. The germline V and J ends were trimmed by 2 bases and 1 base, with 12 bases remaining between them. CDR3: CASSYGPGGSYEQYF. In DNA form, the CDR3 reads TGTGCCAGCAGTTACGGGCCAGGGGGGTCCTACGAGCAGTACTTC.

This clonotype was seen a handful of times. The chain uses TRBV12-3 or TRBV12-4 and TRBJ2-1; D uncertain. The V end was cut by 6 bases, the J end by 3 bases, with 15 bases between. This CDR3 is built from 15 residues. For the CDR3, the DNA is TGTGCCAGCAGAACCTTAGGACGGAACTACAATGAGCAGTTCTTC. It is translated as CASRTLGRNYNEQFF.

V gene TRBV10-3 combines with J gene TRBJ2-7, with D perhaps matching TRBD2 (6 bases). The ends were cut back, 6 bases at V and 0 bases at J, with 12 bases in the middle. The germline V gene encodes CDR1 ENHRY and CDR2 SYGVKD. This CDR3 has 14 amino acids. The CDR3 protein is CAIRDGGISYEQYF. CDR3 DNA: TGTGCCATCAGGGACGGAGGGATCTCCTACGAGCAGTACTTC.

The V call is TRBV6-5, the J call TRBJ2-1, with D possibly matching TRBD1 (5 bases). The V and J ends lost 2 bases and 8 bases respectively, with 13 bases between them. This CDR3 comprises 14 residues. In germline, CDR1 is MNHEY, CDR2 SVGAGI. CDR3 in amino acids: CASSYEVARDEQFF. The CDR3 coding sequence is TGTGCCAGCAGTTACGAGGTCGCCAGGGATGAGCAGTTCTTC.

This clonotype occurred once. The CDR3 region has the DNA TGCAGTGCTAGAGATGCCGGACAGGGGGACACCGGGGAGCTGTTTTTT. It is translated as CSARDAGQGDTGELFF. The genes are TRBV20-1 and TRBJ2-2, with 10 bases that match TRBD1. Unmatched junction bases numbered 4, after V lost 0 bases and J lost 3 bases. Germline V CDR1 and CDR2: DFQATT, SNEGSKA (reference sequence). The CDR3 spans 16 residues.

The chain joins TRBV20-1 to TRBJ2-1; 10 nucleotides agree with TRBD2. Looked up from germline, CDR1 is DFQATT and CDR2 is SNEGSKA (reference sequence). The CDR3 contains 13 residues. The V gene end was trimmed by 6 bases and the J gene end by 8 bases; junction bases not matched to a gene: 7. The CDR3 here is CSALSGGPDEQFF. In DNA form, the CDR3 reads TGCAGTGCCCTTAGCGGGGGGCCCGATGAGCAGTTCTTC.

The sample holds many counts of this clonotype. The chain is built from TRBV5-1 and TRBJ2-5, with D possibly being TRBD1 (5 bases). CDR1 is SGHRS, CDR2 YFSETQ, per germline. V was clipped by 6 bases and J by 5 bases, with 14 bases between them. CDR3 length equals 13 residues. CDR3 in amino acids: CASTSAGWETQYF. The CDR3 DNA sequence: TGCGCCAGCACCTCAGCAGGGTGGGAGACCCAGTACTTC.

This clonotype was found a few times. The J gene is TRBJ2-3, the V gene TRBV29-1; 7 bases line up with TRBD1. This CDR3 comprises 14 residues. Per germline, CDR1 SQVTM and CDR2 ANQGSEA. J gave up 0 bases and V 6 bases, and 6 bases lay outside the gene matches. The chain's CDR3 is CSVDLRGSTDTQYF. In DNA, the CDR3 is TGCAGCGTCGACCTCAGGGGGAGCACAGATACGCAGTATTTT.

Only a few counts were recorded for this clonotype. The chain employs TRBV6-5 and TRBJ2-3; no reliable D call. This CDR3 region has 14 residues. From germline, CDR1 is MNHEY and CDR2 SVGAGI. Trimming took off 0 bases at V and 1 base at J, with 5 bases between the two ends. CDR3 in amino acids: CASSYSLGTDTQYF. CDR3 coding DNA: TGTGCCAGCAGTTACTCGTTGGGCACAGATACGCAGTATTTT.

This rearrangement joins TRBV27 to TRBJ2-3, with 15 positions matching TRBD2. The CDR3 has 18 amino acids. Germline CDR1 is MNHEY and CDR2 is SMNVEV (reference sequence). V gave up 5 bases and J gave up 1 base; unmatched junction bases: 7. CDR3 in DNA: TGTGCCAGCAGTCGGACTAGCGGGGGGGTGTTGGGCACAGATACGCAGTATTTT. This translates into CASSRTSGGVLGTDTQYF.